These T cell receptor beta chains were read from a single sample in a study of blood T cells in healthy people across ages. TCRdb reanalysed the 5' RACE reads using MiXCR and keeps one entry per CDR3 protein. The table shows 850,000 or so distinct CDR3 sequences, with about 28% occurring only once. Sequencing was done on a sample of blood. Receptors were obtained from a woman at least 80 years old in good health. CDR3s include the opening cysteine and the closing phenylalanine or tryptophan. A D gene is named only where the DNA matches it firmly. Clone size is not always given. Where it is, it says once, few, many or a class for expanded clones.

size	D	V	J	CDR3	DNA
few	TRBD1	TRBV4-2	TRBJ1-1	CASSFAGTGLNTEAFF	TGTGCCAGCAGCTTCGCCGGGACAGGGCTGAACACTGAAGCTTTCTTT
many	.	TRBV7-2	TRBJ2-5	CASSLDGVLETQYF	TGTGCCAGCAGCTTAGACGGAGTTTTGGAGACCCAGTACTTC
few	.	TRBV6-5	TRBJ1-6	CASSYPSGQFSPLHF	TGTGCCAGCAGTTACCCGTCAGGACAGTTTTCACCCCTCCACTTT
.	TRBD1	TRBV12-3/TRBV12-4	TRBJ1-5	CARSRSGTGGQPQHF	TGTGCCCGCAGTCGCTCCGGGACAGGAGGTCAGCCCCAGCATTTT
.	.	TRBV28	TRBJ2-5	CASSLVGGGAGETQYF	TGTGCCAGCAGTCTAGTAGGCGGGGGCGCTGGGGAGACCCAGTACTTC
.	.	TRBV5-1	TRBJ2-1	CASSPQDSRVNEQFF	TGCGCCAGCAGCCCCCAGGACTCCCGGGTCAATGAGCAGTTCTTC
few	.	TRBV7-2	TRBJ1-3	CASSSRNTIYF	TGTGCCAGCAGTTCGAGAAACACCATATATTTT
.	.	TRBV10-1	TRBJ2-7	CASREGSWGEQYF	TGCGCCAGCAGGGAAGGGAGTTGGGGTGAGCAGTACTTC
many	.	TRBV7-9	TRBJ2-1	CASSTRLGWQRSSYNEQFF	TGTGCCAGCAGCACCAGATTGGGGTGGCAGCGGAGCTCCTACAATGAGCAGTTCTTC
.	.	TRBV6-6	TRBJ1-1	CASMWEMNTEAFF	TGTGCCAGCATGTGGGAGATGAACACTGAAGCTTTCTTT
many	.	TRBV7-6	TRBJ2-6	CASSFLGRSSGANVLTF	TGTGCCAGCAGCTTTCTAGGCAGGAGCTCTGGGGCCAACGTCCTGACTTTC
.	.	TRBV20-1	TRBJ1-2	CSARALQGSSNYGYTF	TGCAGTGCTAGGGCCTTACAGGGATCCTCTAACTATGGCTACACCTTC
.	TRBD2	TRBV20-1	TRBJ2-1	CSARAASGSDNEQFF	TGCAGTGCTAGAGCCGCTAGCGGGAGTGACAATGAGCAGTTCTTC
many	.	TRBV7-9	TRBJ2-1	CASSLAFGGNEQFF	TGTGCCAGCAGCTTAGCGTTTGGGGGCAATGAGCAGTTCTTC
.	.	TRBV11-1	TRBJ1-2	CASSLGRGLDSYGYTF	TGTGCCAGCAGCTTAGGCCGGGGCCTGGACAGCTATGGCTACACCTTC
.	TRBD2	TRBV7-9	TRBJ2-7	CASSLGLAESYEQYF	TGTGCCAGCAGCTTGGGACTAGCGGAATCCTACGAGCAGTACTTC
.	.	TRBV20-1	TRBJ1-2	CSAPREGANYGYTF	TGCAGTGCTCCCCGGGAGGGAGCTAACTATGGCTACACCTTC
few	.	TRBV6-2/TRBV6-3	TRBJ2-3	CASSYPRAGVTDTQYF	TGTGCCAGCAGTTACCCCAGGGCAGGGGTCACAGATACGCAGTATTTT
few	.	TRBV21-1	TRBJ1-1	CASSKAIGGATEAFF	TGTGCCAGCAGCAAAGCGATAGGGGGCGCGACTGAAGCTTTCTTT
many	.	TRBV25-1	TRBJ2-7	CASSESVLSSYEQYF	TGTGCCAGCAGTGAATCAGTTTTAAGCTCCTACGAGCAGTACTTC
many	.	TRBV7-2	TRBJ2-7	CASSLGTWGSYEQYF	TGCGCCAGCAGCTTGGGGACCTGGGGATCCTACGAGCAGTACTTC
once	.	TRBV6-2/TRBV6-3	TRBJ1-5	CASSYSLTRPQPQHF	TGTGCCAGCAGTTACTCCCTCACGCGCCCCCAGCCCCAGCATTTT
.	TRBD1	TRBV7-6	TRBJ1-4	CASNRGDSREKLFF	TGTGCCAGCAACCGGGGGGACAGCAGGGAAAAACTGTTTTTT
many	TRBD1	TRBV7-9	TRBJ1-2	CASSPQTGGVNYGYTF	TGTGCCAGCAGTCCTCAAACAGGGGGCGTCAACTATGGCTACACCTTC
many	.	TRBV7-2	TRBJ1-5	CASSLVAAQPQHF	TGTGCCAGCAGCTTAGTGGCCGCTCAGCCCCAGCATTTT
.	.	TRBV6-5	TRBJ2-2	CASSYGHSRSPGERFF	TGTGCCAGCAGTTACGGGCACAGTAGGTCTCCCGGGGAGCGGTTTTTT
.	.	TRBV12-3/TRBV12-4	TRBJ1-4	CASKLAAWATNEKLFF	TGTGCCAGCAAGTTGGCAGCCTGGGCAACTAATGAAAAACTGTTTTTT
few	.	TRBV20-1	TRBJ1-6	CSAGRPNNSPLHF	TGCAGTGCTGGACGGCCAAATAATTCACCCCTCCACTTT
.	.	TRBV5-1	TRBJ2-1	CASSLQPGSGINEQFF	TGCGCCAGCAGCTTGCAACCAGGGAGCGGAATCAATGAGCAGTTCTTC
.	.	TRBV20-1	TRBJ1-1	CSARGTTTEAFF	TGCAGTGCTAGGGGGACAACAACTGAAGCTTTCTTT
.	TRBD2	TRBV11-2	TRBJ2-1	CASSFSPLQRGGSHEQFF	TGTGCCAGCAGCTTTTCCCCTCTACAGCGGGGGGGAAGCCATGAGCAGTTCTTC
few	TRBD1	TRBV7-9	TRBJ2-3	CASRSTGVLGDTRYF	TGTGCCAGCAGATCGACAGGGGTTCTGGGAGATACACGGTATTTT
many	TRBD2	TRBV7-2	TRBJ2-5	CASSLAPAGGLETQYF	TGTGCCAGCAGCTTAGCGCCAGCGGGGGGGCTAGAGACCCAGTACTTC
few	TRBD2	TRBV20-1	TRBJ2-2	CSASGGGKFGELFF	TGCAGTGCTAGCGGGGGGGGAAAATTTGGGGAGCTGTTTTTT
.	.	TRBV2	TRBJ1-5	CASSVKGDQPQHF	TGTGCCAGCAGTGTTAAGGGCGATCAGCCCCAGCATTTT
many	.	TRBV4-3	TRBJ2-4	CASSQAVRGRGIQYF	TGCGCCAGCAGCCAAGCGGTCCGGGGTAGGGGCATTCAGTACTTC
few	.	TRBV20-1	TRBJ2-3	CSARRDSSTDTQYF	TGCAGTGCTAGGCGGGACAGTTCCACAGATACGCAGTATTTT
many	TRBD1	TRBV7-2	TRBJ2-3	CASSLMRGQAHLARPTDTQYF	TGTGCCAGCAGCTTAATGAGAGGACAGGCTCATTTAGCCCGTCCCACAGATACGCAGTATTTT
.	TRBD1	TRBV29-1	TRBJ2-3	CSVDGRGQTDTQYF	TGCAGCGTTGACGGCAGGGGGCAGACAGATACGCAGTATTTT
.	TRBD2	TRBV6-5	TRBJ2-7	CASSYLLDGRAEQYF	TGTGCCAGCAGTTACCTACTGGACGGGAGGGCCGAGCAGTACTTC
few	TRBD2	TRBV28	TRBJ2-1	CASSLSGGRFDEQFF	TGTGCCAGCAGCCTAAGCGGGGGGCGATTCGATGAGCAGTTCTTC
few	.	TRBV6-1	TRBJ1-2	CASGSMNRQIYGYTF	TGTGCCAGCGGCTCAATGAATCGACAGATTTATGGCTACACCTTC
many	TRBD2	TRBV5-1	TRBJ2-5	CASSPAGRGSETQYF	TGCGCCAGCAGCCCCGCCGGGAGGGGGTCAGAGACCCAGTACTTC
few	.	TRBV3-1	TRBJ1-1	CASSQPNRVEAFF	TGTGCCAGCAGCCAGCCGAACAGGGTTGAAGCTTTCTTT
many	TRBD2	TRBV27	TRBJ2-3	CASSFLFSGTSTDTQYF	TGTGCCAGCAGTTTTTTGTTTAGCGGGACTAGCACAGATACGCAGTATTTT
many	.	TRBV5-4	TRBJ2-3	CASSLEGQGTDTQYF	TGTGCCAGCAGCTTGGAAGGTCAGGGAACAGATACGCAGTATTTT